This TCR beta chain was recorded in a study of T cell responses to AZD1222 COVID-19 vaccine. Sequencing used immunoSEQ multiplex PCR; TCRdb keeps in-frame clones, though not all of them. The sample includes 65,000 to 85,000 clones, approximately 89% of them seen just once. Trimming took 0 bases from V and 7 from J; bases not matched to a gene: 6. The CDR3 has 14 residues. CDR1 is GTSNPN, CDR2 SVGIG, per germline (reference sequence). The sequence derives from an adult who received the MenACWY meningococcal vaccine as a control. The specimen was peripheral blood, collected 28 days after the second dose of the MenACWY control vaccine. V and J are TRBV30 and TRBJ1-5, with 7 bases that match TRBD1. CDR3 sequence (DNA): TGTGCCTGGAGTGTACTGGACAGGCTACAGCCCCAGCATTTT. Amino acids: CAWSVLDRLQPQHF.